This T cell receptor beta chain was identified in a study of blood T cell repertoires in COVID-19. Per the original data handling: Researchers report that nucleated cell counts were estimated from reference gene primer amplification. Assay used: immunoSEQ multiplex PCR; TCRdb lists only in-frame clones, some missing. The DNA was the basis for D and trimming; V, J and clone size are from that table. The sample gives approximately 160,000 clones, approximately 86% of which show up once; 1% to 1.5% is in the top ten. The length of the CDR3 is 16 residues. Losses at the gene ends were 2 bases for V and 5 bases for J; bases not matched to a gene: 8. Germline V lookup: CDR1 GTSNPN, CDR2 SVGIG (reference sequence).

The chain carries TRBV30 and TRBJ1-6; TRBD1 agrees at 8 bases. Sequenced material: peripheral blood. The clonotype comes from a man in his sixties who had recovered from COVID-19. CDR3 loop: CAWSNDRGNNNSPLHF. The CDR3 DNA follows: TGTGCCTGGAGTAACGACAGGGGAAATAATAATTCACCCCTCCACTTT. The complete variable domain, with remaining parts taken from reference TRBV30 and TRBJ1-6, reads SQTIHQWPATLVQPVGSPLSLECTVEGTSNPNLYWYRQAAGRGLQLLFYSVGIGQISSEVPQNLSASRPQDRQFILSSKKLLLSDSGFYLCAWSNDRGNNNSPLHFGNGTRLTVT.